This T cell receptor beta chain was recovered during a study of CD8 T cells in Susac syndrome. CDR1 is DFQATT and CDR2 is SNEGSKA in the germline V gene (reference sequence). CDR3 length equals 13 residues. Trimming shortened V by 5 bases and J by 8 bases, and 18 bases separated the two germline ends. Random hexamers served to reverse transcribe roughly 0.45 to 1 ug RNA. Each CDR3 protein is one row after TCRdb ran MiXCR on the immunoSEQ multiplex PCR reads. The table lists under 200,000 distinct CDR3 sequences, around 95% of them singletons. The gene calls are TRBV20-1 and TRBJ1-2, with TRBD1 as a possible D gene (6 bases). The TCR sequence derives from a human donor in good health. The sequenced sample was CD4+ T cells from PBMCs. In DNA form, the CDR3 reads TGCAGTGCTCAGAGCGCAGGGGTTAGAGGCTACACCTTC. Translation gives CSAQSAGVRGYTF.